The next 5 T cell receptor beta chains were all read from a single sample in a study of blood T cells in healthy people across ages. Alongside a J-beta primer mix, a sample-barcoded 5' primer served in a second PCR lasting about 6 to 11 cycles. From the 5' RACE reads, TCRdb called clonotypes with MiXCR, one entry per CDR3 protein. The sample holds about 380,000 distinct CDR3 sequences, more than 45% seen once. The sample comprised blood. The receptors derive from a man aged 60 to 69 in good health.

This chain connects TRBV7-2 to TRBJ2-3; D could derive from TRBD1 or TRBD2 (5 bases each). The CDR3 is 16 residues long. V gave up 5 bases and J gave up 0 bases, with 15 bases separating them. The V gene's germline CDR1 is SGHTA and CDR2 FQGNSA. CDR3 region: CASSRTGTTSTDTQYF. CDR3 DNA sequence: TGTGCCAGCAGCCGGACCGGGACGACAAGCACAGATACGCAGTATTTT.

The chain couples TRBV18 to TRBJ2-7; no firm D call. The germline gives CDR1 KGHSH, CDR2 LQKENI. The V gene lost 4 bases and the J gene lost 2 bases, with 9 bases spanning the gap. The CDR3 length is 13 residues. CDR3 region: CASSQTGAYEQYF. Written as DNA, the CDR3 is TGTGCCAGCTCACAGACGGGCGCCTACGAGCAGTACTTC.

The chain joins TRBV7-6 to TRBJ2-7, with a weak D call TRBD2 (7 bases). Trimming took 2 bases from V and 3 from J, leaving 11 bases between them. Germline assignment: CDR1 SGHVS and CDR2 FNYEAQ. This CDR3 comprises 14 residues. The CDR3 nucleotides are TGTGCCAGCAGCTTAAGGGGGGGCCTCTACGAGCAGTACTTC. Amino acids: CASSLRGGLYEQYF. Combining the CDR3 with reference TRBV7-6 and TRBJ2-7 gives the whole variable domain GAGVSQSPRYKVTKRGQDVALRCDPISGHVSLYWYRQALGQGPEFLTYFNYEAQQDKSGLPNDRFSAERPEGSISTLTIQRTEQRDSAMYRCASSLRGGLYEQYFGPGTRLTVT.

The rearrangement joins TRBV7-8 to TRBJ2-1; D is uncertain. Germline CDR1 is SGHVS and CDR2 is FQNEAQ. The CDR3 spans 14 residues. V lost 1 base to trimming and J lost 4 bases, with 8 bases between them. CDR3 nucleotide sequence: TGTGCCAGCAGCTTAGACACCTCGTACAATGAGCAGTTCTTC. Translated, it gives CASSLDTSYNEQFF.

The chain has TRBV29-1 and TRBJ1-1; D gene uncertain. CDR3 length equals 10 residues. Trimming shortened V by 6 bases and J by 6 bases, and 8 bases separated the two germline ends. Germline loops: CDR1 SQVTM, CDR2 ANQGSEA. The CDR3 loop is CSVGLSEAFF. The DNA for the CDR3 is TGCAGCGTGGGCCTGTCTGAAGCTTTCTTT.